This entry describes one T cell receptor (beta chain). This specimen belongs to a study of T cells in tumors after PD-1 blockade. Some clones are missing from TCRdb's copy, which holds only in-frame ones; the method was immunoSEQ multiplex PCR. The sample has 60,000 to 75,000 clones; less than 85% are singletons. The starting material was PBMCs, obtained after anti-PD-1 treatment. The origin of this receptor is a human donor with basal cell carcinoma.

Here the CDR3 reads CASSEEAAYQPQHF. The CDR3 nucleotides read TGTGCCAGCAGTGAGGAGGCAGCTTATCAGCCCCAGCATTTT. J is TRBJ1-5 and V is TRBV6-1; no clear D. Germline-derived CDR1 and CDR2 are MNHNS and SASEGT. The V end lost 3 bases, the J end lost 5 bases, and 11 bases lay between the germline ends. The CDR3 extends over 14 amino acids.